A selection of T cell receptor beta chains follows, all from one sample in a study of cytomegalovirus exposure and HLA in healthy donors. Libraries were prepared by immunoSEQ multiplex PCR; TCRdb keeps only in-frame clonotypes and omits some of them. The sample holds some 100,000 clones, roughly 70% seen once. Source material: PBMCs. The receptor source for this set is a woman in her forties or fifties in good health and CMV-seropositive. The CDR3 runs from the conserved cysteine through the conserved F or W. The D gene is left open where the match is weak. Expanded clones are given a class, and other clones once, few, many or no size at all.

j_gene	v_gene	d_gene	abundance	CDR3nt	CDR3aa
TRBJ1-6	TRBV7-6	NA	NA	TGTGCCCTCCCGGGGTTTAATTCACCCCTCCACTTT	CALPGFNSPLHF
TRBJ2-1	TRBV9	NA	NA	TGTGCCAGCAGCGTACGAACTAGCAGTTCCGACAATGAGCAGTTCTTC	CASSVRTSSSDNEQFF
TRBJ2-5	TRBV2	NA	once	TGTGCCAGCCAGGAGCGGGCAGTCCAAGAGACCCAGTACTTC	CASQERAVQETQYF
TRBJ2-7	TRBV18	NA	NA	TGTGCCAGCTCACCCCGCCTCGATGAGCCCTACGAGCAGTACTTC	CASSPRLDEPYEQYF
TRBJ1-5	TRBV7-2	TRBD1	NA	TGTGCCAGCAGCTTAGGGGGACAGGGGGGTCAGCCCCAGCATTTT	CASSLGGQGGQPQHF
TRBJ1-1	TRBV15	TRBD1	NA	TGTGCCACCAGCAGTGGACAGGATCGGTGGAGAGCTTTCTTT	CATSSGQDRWRAFF
TRBJ2-1	TRBV2	TRBD2	NA	TGTGCGGTTTTGGTAGCGGGAGAGAACAATGAGCAGTTCTTC	CAVLVAGENNEQFF
TRBJ1-1	TRBV7-2	NA	NA	TGTGCCAGCAGCTACCTCGCGGGGTCGGGGACTGAAGCTTTCTTT	CASSYLAGSGTEAFF
TRBJ2-7	TRBV28	TRBD2	NA	TGTGCCAGCAGTTTACTAGCGGGAGGGGCCTACGAGCAGTACTTC	CASSLLAGGAYEQYF
TRBJ1-5	TRBV2	TRBD1	NA	TGTGCCAGCAGTCGGATACCGACAGGGTGGAGCAATCAGCCCCAGCATTTT	CASSRIPTGWSNQPQHF
TRBJ2-3	TRBV5-4	TRBD1	NA	TGTGCCAGCAGCTTATCAGGGGGCTTTCTTTCGGATACGCAGTATTTT	CASSLSGGFLSDTQYF
TRBJ1-6	TRBV5-6	TRBD1	few	TGTGCCAGCAGCTCACAAATCGGGACAGGTCGTACACCCCTCCACTTT	CASSSQIGTGRTPLHF
TRBJ2-6	TRBV9	NA	NA	TGTGCCAGCAGCAGTAGGGGTTGGGCGGTGGGTTCTGGGGCCAACGTCCTGACTTTC	CASSSRGWAVGSGANVLTF
TRBJ1-5	TRBV6-1	TRBD1	NA	TGTGCCAGCAGTGATGGACAGGCTAATCAGCCCCAGCATTTT	CASSDGQANQPQHF
TRBJ2-5	TRBV6-5	NA	NA	TGTGCCAGCAGTTACTCGGGCAGGGTAGAGACCCAGTACTTC	CASSYSGRVETQYF
TRBJ2-5	TRBV28	NA	NA	TGTGCCAGCAGTTTAGGTAGCTACCCAGTTAATCCCCAAGAGACCCAGTACTTC	CASSLGSYPVNPQETQYF
TRBJ2-4	TRBV7-3	TRBD2	NA	TGTGCCAGCAGCTCTAAATGGCGGGAGGGGGTTCACATTCAGTACTTC	CASSSKWREGVHIQYF